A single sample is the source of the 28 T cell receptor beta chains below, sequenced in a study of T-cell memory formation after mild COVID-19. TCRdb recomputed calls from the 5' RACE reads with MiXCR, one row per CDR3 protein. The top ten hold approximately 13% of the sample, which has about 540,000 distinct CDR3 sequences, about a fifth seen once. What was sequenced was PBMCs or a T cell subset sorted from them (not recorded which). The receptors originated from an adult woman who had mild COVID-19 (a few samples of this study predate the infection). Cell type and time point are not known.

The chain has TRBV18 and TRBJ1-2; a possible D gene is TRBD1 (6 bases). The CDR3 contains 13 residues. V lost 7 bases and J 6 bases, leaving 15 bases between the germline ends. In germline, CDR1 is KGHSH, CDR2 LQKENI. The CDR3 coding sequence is TGTGCCAGCTACCAGAGCAGGGGCGATGGCTACACCTTC. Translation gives CASYQSRGDGYTF.

This CDR3 reads CSARPRTYNEQFF. The CDR3 region has the DNA TGCAGTGCTAGACCCCGGACATACAATGAGCAGTTCTTC. The rearrangement links TRBV20-1 to TRBJ2-1; D perhaps matches TRBD1 (5 bases). Germline lookup yields CDR1 DFQATT and CDR2 SNEGSKA (reference sequence). The CDR3 covers 13 residues. Deletions cut 2 bases from V and 4 bases from J, with 9 bases between.

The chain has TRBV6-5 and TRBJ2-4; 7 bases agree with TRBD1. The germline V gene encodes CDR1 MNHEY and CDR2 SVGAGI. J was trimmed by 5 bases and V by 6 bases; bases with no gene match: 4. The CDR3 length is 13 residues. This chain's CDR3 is CASSYRGENIQYF. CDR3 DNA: TGTGCCAGCAGCTACAGGGGTGAAAACATTCAGTACTTC.

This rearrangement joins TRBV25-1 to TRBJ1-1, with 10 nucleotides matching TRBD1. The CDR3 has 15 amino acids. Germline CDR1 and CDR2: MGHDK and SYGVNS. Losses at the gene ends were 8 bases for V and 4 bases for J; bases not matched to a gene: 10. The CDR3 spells CASGRQGAGVTEAFF. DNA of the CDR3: TGTGCCAGCGGAAGACAGGGGGCGGGGGTCACTGAAGCTTTCTTT.

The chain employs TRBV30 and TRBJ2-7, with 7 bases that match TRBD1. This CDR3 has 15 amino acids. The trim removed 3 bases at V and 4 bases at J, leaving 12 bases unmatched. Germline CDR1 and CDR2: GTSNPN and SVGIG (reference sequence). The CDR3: CAWRGGPGQAYEQYF. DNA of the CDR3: TGTGCCTGGAGAGGGGGCCCCGGACAGGCTTACGAGCAGTACTTC. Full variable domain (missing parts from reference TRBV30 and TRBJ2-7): SQTIHQWPATLVQPVGSPLSLECTVEGTSNPNLYWYRQAAGRGLQLLFYSVGIGQISSEVPQNLSASRPQDRQFILSSKKLLLSDSGFYLCAWRGGPGQAYEQYFGPGTRLTVT.

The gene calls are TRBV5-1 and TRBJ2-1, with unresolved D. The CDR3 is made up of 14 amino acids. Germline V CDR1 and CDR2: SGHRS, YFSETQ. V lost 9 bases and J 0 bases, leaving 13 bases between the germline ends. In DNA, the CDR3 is TGCGCCACCTCGAAAGTGGCCTCCTACAATGAGCAGTTCTTC. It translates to CATSKVASYNEQFF.

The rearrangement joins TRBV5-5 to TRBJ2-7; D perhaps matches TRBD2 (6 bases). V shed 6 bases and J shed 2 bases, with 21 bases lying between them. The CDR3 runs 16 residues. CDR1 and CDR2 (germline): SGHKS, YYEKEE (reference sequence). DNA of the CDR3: TGTGCCAGCATCCCTGCACCCGGGAGTTTTACCTACGAGCAGTACTTC. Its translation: CASIPAPGSFTYEQYF.

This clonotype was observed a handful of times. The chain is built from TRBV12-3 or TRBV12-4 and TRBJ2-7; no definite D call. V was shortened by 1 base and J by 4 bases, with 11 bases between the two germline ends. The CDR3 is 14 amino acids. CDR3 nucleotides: TGTGCCAGCAGTTTAGGAGTATCATGGTACGAGCAGTACTTC. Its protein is CASSLGVSWYEQYF.

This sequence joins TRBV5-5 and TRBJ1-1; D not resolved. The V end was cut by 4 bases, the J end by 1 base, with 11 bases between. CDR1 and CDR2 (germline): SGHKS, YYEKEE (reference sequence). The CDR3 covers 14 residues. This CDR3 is CASSRVGGNTEAFF. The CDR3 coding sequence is TGTGCCAGCAGCAGGGTAGGAGGGAACACTGAAGCTTTCTTT.

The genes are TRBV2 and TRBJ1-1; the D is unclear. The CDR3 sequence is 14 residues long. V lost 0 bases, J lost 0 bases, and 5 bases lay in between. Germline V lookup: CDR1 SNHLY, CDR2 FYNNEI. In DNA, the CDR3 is TGTGCCAGCAGTGAAGCTTGGATGAACACTGAAGCTTTCTTT. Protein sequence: CASSEAWMNTEAFF. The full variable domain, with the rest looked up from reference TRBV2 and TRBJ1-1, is EPEVTQTPSHQVTQMGQEVILRCVPISNHLYFYWYRQILGQKVEFLVSFYNNEISEKSEIFDDQFSVERPDGSNFTLKIRSTKLEDSAMYFCASSEAWMNTEAFFGQGTRLTVV.

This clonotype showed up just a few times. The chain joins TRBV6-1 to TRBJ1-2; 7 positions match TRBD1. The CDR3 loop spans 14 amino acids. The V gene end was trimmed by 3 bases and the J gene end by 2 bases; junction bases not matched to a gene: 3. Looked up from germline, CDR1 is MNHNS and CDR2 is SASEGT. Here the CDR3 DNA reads TGTGCCAGCAGTGACCCGGGACAGAACTATGGCTACACCTTC. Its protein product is CASSDPGQNYGYTF.

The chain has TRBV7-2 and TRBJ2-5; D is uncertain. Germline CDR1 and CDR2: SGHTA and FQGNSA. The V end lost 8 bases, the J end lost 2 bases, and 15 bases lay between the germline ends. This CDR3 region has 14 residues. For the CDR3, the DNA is TGTGCCAGCCAATGGTCCGTAGGTCAAGAGACCCAGTACTTC. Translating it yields CASQWSVGQETQYF.

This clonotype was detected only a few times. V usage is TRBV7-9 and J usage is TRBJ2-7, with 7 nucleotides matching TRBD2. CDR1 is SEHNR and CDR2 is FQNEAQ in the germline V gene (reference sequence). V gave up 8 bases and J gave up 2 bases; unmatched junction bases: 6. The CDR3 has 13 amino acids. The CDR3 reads CASLGGSPYEQYF. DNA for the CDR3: TGTGCCAGCTTGGGGGGGTCCCCCTACGAGCAGTACTTC.

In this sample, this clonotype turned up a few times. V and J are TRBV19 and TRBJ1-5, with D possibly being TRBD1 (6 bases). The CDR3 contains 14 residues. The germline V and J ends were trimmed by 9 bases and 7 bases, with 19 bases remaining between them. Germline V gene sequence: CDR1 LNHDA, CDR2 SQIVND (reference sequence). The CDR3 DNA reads TGTGCCAGCTCCCGAGCAGGGGTAGGACAGCCCCAGCATTTT. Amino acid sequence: CASSRAGVGQPQHF.

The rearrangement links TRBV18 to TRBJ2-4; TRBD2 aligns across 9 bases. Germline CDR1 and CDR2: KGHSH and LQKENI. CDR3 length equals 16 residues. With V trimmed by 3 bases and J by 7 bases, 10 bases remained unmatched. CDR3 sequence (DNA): TGTGCCAGCTCACCGGGGAGTAGCGGGAGTAGTAACATTCAGTACTTC. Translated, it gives CASSPGSSGSSNIQYF.

The DNA of the CDR3 is TGCAGCGTTGGGGCAGGTGGTGATGAAAAACTGTTTTTT. Translated: CSVGAGGDEKLFF. The V gene is TRBV29-1, the J gene TRBJ1-4; D is ambiguous. V lost 4 bases to trimming and J lost 6 bases, with 12 bases between them. Germline V CDR1 and CDR2: SQVTM, ANQGSEA. The CDR3 spans 13 residues. Using reference TRBV29-1 and TRBJ1-4 for the parts outside the CDR3, the full variable domain is SAVISQKPSRDICQRGTSLTIQCQVDSQVTMMFWYRQQPGQSLTLIATANQGSEATYESGFVIDKFPISRPNLTFSTLTVSNMSPEDSSIYLCSVGAGGDEKLFFGSGTQLSVL.

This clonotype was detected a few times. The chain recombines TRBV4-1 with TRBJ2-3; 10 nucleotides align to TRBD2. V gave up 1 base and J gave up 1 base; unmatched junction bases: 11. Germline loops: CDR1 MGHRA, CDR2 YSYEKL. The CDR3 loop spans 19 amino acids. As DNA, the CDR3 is TGCGCCAGCAGCCAAGGGCTAGCGGGAGAAGGATTCGGCACAGATACGCAGTATTTT. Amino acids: CASSQGLAGEGFGTDTQYF.

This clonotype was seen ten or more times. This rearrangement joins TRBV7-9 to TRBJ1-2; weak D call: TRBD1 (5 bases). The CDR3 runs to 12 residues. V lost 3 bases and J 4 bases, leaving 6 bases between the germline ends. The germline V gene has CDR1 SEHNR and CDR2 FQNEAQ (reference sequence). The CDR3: CASSFDSYGYTF. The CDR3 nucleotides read TGTGCCAGCAGCTTCGACAGCTATGGCTACACCTTC.

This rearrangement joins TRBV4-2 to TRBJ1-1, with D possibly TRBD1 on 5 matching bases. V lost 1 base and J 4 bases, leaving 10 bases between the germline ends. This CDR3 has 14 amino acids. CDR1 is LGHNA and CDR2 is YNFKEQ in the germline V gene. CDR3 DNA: TGTGCCAGCAGCCAAGGAGGCAGGGTCACTGAAGCTTTCTTT. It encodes CASSQGGRVTEAFF.

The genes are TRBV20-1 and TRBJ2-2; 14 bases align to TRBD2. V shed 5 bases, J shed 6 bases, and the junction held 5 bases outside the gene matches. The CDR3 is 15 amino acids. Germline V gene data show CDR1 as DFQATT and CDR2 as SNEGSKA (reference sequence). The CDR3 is CSALRLAGGPGELFF. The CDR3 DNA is TGCAGTGCTCTCCGACTAGCGGGGGGGCCCGGGGAGCTGTTTTTT.

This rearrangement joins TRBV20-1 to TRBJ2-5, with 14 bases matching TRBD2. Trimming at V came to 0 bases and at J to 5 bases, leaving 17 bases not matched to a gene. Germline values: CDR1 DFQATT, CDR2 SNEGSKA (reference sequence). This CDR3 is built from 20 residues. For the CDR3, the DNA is TGCAGTGCTAGAGAGGGACTAGCGGGAGTCAGTCCGGGTCCTATGGAGACCCAGTACTTC. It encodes CSAREGLAGVSPGPMETQYF.

CDR3 DNA sequence: TGTGCCAGCAGCTTAGTGGGGGGACAGGGTCATTCGGTGTTTTTT. Translated, it gives CASSLVGGQGHSVFF. The V call is TRBV7-2, the J call TRBJ2-2; TRBD1 aligns across 9 bases. After removal of 1 base from V and 15 bases from J, the junction contained 12 bases not matched to a gene. The CDR3 is 15 residues long. Germline V CDR1 and CDR2: SGHTA, FQGNSA.

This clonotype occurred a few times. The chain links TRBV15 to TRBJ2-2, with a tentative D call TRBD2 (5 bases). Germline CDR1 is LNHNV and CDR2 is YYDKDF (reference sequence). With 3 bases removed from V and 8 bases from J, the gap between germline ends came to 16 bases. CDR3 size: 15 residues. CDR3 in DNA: TGTGCCACCAGCAGGAGGAGGATCGAAGGAGGGGAGCTGTTTTTT. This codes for CATSRRRIEGGELFF. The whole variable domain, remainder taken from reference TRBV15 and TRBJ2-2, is DAMVIQNPRYQVTQFGKPVTLSCSQTLNHNVMYWYQQKSSQAPKLLFHYYDKDFNNEADTPDNFQSRRPNTSFCFLDIRSPGLGDTAMYLCATSRRRIEGGELFFGEGSRLTVL.

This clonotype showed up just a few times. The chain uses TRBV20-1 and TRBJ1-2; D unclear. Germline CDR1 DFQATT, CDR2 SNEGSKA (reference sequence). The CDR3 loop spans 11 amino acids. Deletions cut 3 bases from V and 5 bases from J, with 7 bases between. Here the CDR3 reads CSARESYGYTF. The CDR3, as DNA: TGCAGTGCTAGGGAATCATATGGCTACACCTTC.

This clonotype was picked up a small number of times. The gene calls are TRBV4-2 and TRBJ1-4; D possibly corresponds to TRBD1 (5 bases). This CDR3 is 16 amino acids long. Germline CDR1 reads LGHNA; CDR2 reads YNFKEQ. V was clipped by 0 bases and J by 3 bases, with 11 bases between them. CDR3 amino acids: CASSQDPGRSNEKLFF. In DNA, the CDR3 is TGTGCCAGCAGCCAAGATCCGGGACGGTCTAATGAAAAACTGTTTTTT.

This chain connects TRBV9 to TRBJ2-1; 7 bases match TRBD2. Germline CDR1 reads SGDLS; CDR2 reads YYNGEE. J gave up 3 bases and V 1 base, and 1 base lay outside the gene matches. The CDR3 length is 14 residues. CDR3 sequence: CASSVWGGYNEQFF. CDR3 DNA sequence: TGTGCCAGCAGCGTATGGGGGGGCTACAATGAGCAGTTCTTC.

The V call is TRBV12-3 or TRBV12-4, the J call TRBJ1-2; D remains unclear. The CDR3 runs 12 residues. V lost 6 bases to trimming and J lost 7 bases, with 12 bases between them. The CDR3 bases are TGTGCCAGCAGAAGTTCGACGGCTGGCTACACCTTC. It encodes CASRSSTAGYTF.

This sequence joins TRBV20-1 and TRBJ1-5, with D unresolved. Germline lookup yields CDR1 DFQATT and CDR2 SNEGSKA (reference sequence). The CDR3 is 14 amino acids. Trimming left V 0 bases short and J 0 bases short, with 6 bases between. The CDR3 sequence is CSARDSYSNQPQHF. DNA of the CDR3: TGCAGTGCTAGAGACAGTTATAGCAATCAGCCCCAGCATTTT.